Listed below are T cell receptor beta chains from one sample, sequenced in a study of T-cell memory formation after mild COVID-19. MiXCR, run by TCRdb on the 5' RACE reads, gives a single entry per CDR3 protein. The profile shows more than 300,000 distinct CDR3 sequences, about an eighth of them singletons. Sequenced: PBMCs or a T cell subset sorted from them (not recorded which). The origin of the receptors is a man aged 18-30 years who had mild COVID-19 (a few samples of this study predate the infection). Cell type and time point are not known. Each CDR3 is given with its conserved first and last residue. A D gene is named only where the DNA matches it firmly. Not all rows give a size; the values are once, few, many and, for expanded clones, a class.

DNA	CDR3	size	V	J	D
TGCAGTGCTAGAGATCAGCCGAATGAGCAGTTCTTC	CSARDQPNEQFF	NA	TRBV20-1	TRBJ2-1	NA
TGCGCCAGCAGCCAAGAAGGCTGGGGGTTTAGCACAGATACGCAGTATTTT	CASSQEGWGFSTDTQYF	NA	TRBV4-1	TRBJ2-3	NA
TGTGCCAGCAGTTACTTGAAGGGGGCTGGCGGGGAGCTGTTTTTT	CASSYLKGAGGELFF	NA	TRBV6-2/TRBV6-3	TRBJ2-2	TRBD1
TGCGCCAGCAGCTTCGACGGCCTTGGCTACACCTTC	CASSFDGLGYTF	few	TRBV5-1	TRBJ1-2	NA
TGTGCCAGCACCGAAGAAGGGTCACTAAGCACAGATACGCAGTATTTT	CASTEEGSLSTDTQYF	NA	TRBV5-4	TRBJ2-3	NA
TGCAGTGCTTGGTCCGAGTGGGGGTCTCAGCCCCAGCATTTT	CSAWSEWGSQPQHF	NA	TRBV20-1	TRBJ1-5	NA
TGCGCCAGCAGCGCCTACAGACTCAGGGGGCTGACCTACAATGAGCAGTTCTTC	CASSAYRLRGLTYNEQFF	few	TRBV5-1	TRBJ2-1	TRBD1
TGTGCCAGCAGCTTAGGGGGGCGGGGGACAGGCCCCAATGAGCAGTTCTTC	CASSLGGRGTGPNEQFF	NA	TRBV7-9	TRBJ2-1	NA
TGTGCCACCAGCAGCCCGTTCCGGGTCACTGAAGCTTTCTTT	CATSSPFRVTEAFF	NA	TRBV15	TRBJ1-1	NA
TGTGCCAGCAATCGCCTTGACTCCTACAATGAGCAGTTCTTC	CASNRLDSYNEQFF	few	TRBV2	TRBJ2-1	NA
TGTGCCAGCAGCCTAGCGGGACCTACGGGAGATACGCAGTATTTT	CASSLAGPTGDTQYF	many	TRBV7-2	TRBJ2-3	TRBD2
TGTGCCAGCAGTCTAACAGGGGTATACGCCAAAAACATTCAGTACTTC	CASSLTGVYAKNIQYF	many	TRBV7-9	TRBJ2-4	TRBD1
TGCAGCGGCGGGGGCCCTGAAGCTTTCTTT	CSGGGPEAFF	few	TRBV29-1	TRBJ1-1	NA
TGTGCCAGCAGCCCCGGGACAGGGATCGACACTGAAGCTTTCTTT	CASSPGTGIDTEAFF	NA	TRBV7-2	TRBJ1-1	TRBD1
TGTGCCAGCACCGAGACTAGCCTGGAGACCCAGTACTTC	CASTETSLETQYF	few	TRBV7-2	TRBJ2-5	TRBD2
TGTGCCAGCAAACCGGCTCTGGGAGATACGCAGTATTTT	CASKPALGDTQYF	many	TRBV11-2	TRBJ2-3	NA
TGTGCCAGCAGCCGCCGGGACAGTCTAGATACGCAGTATTTT	CASSRRDSLDTQYF	NA	TRBV7-2	TRBJ2-3	TRBD1
TGTGCCACCAGTGATCGTCGACAGGCTAACACCGGGGAGCTGTTTTTT	CATSDRRQANTGELFF	few	TRBV24-1	TRBJ2-2	NA
TGTGCCAGCAGCCGGCAACGATCAGCGGGGACAGATACGCAGTATTTT	CASSRQRSAGTDTQYF	many	TRBV7-9	TRBJ2-3	TRBD2
TGTGCCAGCAGTTTGAGGGTGAGGGACGAGCAGTACTTC	CASSLRVRDEQYF	NA	TRBV12-3/TRBV12-4	TRBJ2-7	NA
TGTGCCAGCAGCCCAGGGGGGCCGAGTAACTGGCAGTATTTT	CASSPGGPSNWQYF	few	TRBV7-3	TRBJ2-3	NA
TGTGCCAGCACCAATTCCCAAGGGGGGGTCTACAATGAGCAGTTCTTC	CASTNSQGGVYNEQFF	few	TRBV5-6	TRBJ2-1	NA
TGTGCCAGCAGCTTTAGAGACCGGACAGATACGCAGTATTTT	CASSFRDRTDTQYF	many	TRBV28	TRBJ2-3	NA
TGCGCCAGCAGCCCCGGGTCAGGGGCAGGCAATCAGCCCCAGCATTTT	CASSPGSGAGNQPQHF	NA	TRBV5-1	TRBJ1-5	NA
TGCAGTGCTCTGACTAGGGCGAACACCGGGGAGCTGTTTTTT	CSALTRANTGELFF	few	TRBV20-1	TRBJ2-2	NA
TGTGCCAGCAGCTTACGGGGGACTAGTGGTAATGAGCAGTTCTTC	CASSLRGTSGNEQFF	NA	TRBV7-9	TRBJ2-1	TRBD2
TGTGCCAGCAGTTACTATGGACGCAAGATTGAGACCCAGTACTTC	CASSYYGRKIETQYF	few	TRBV6-2/TRBV6-3	TRBJ2-5	NA
TGTGCCAGCAGCCCAGGGGGCCTAAGCTCCTACGAGCAGTACTTC	CASSPGGLSSYEQYF	NA	TRBV28	TRBJ2-7	TRBD1
TGTGCCAGTAGTATAGATGGTTTATCAGGGACCCGAGGCTACACCTTC	CASSIDGLSGTRGYTF	NA	TRBV19	TRBJ1-2	NA
TGTGCCAGCAGTGCCGGGACAGGGGAGTGGGATGAGCAGTTCTTC	CASSAGTGEWDEQFF	NA	TRBV6-1	TRBJ2-1	TRBD1
TGTGCCAGCAGTGCCTCGGGGCCCTCAGCAGCTTTCTTT	CASSASGPSAAFF	NA	TRBV2	TRBJ1-1	NA
TGTGCCACCAGCGGGCCCAACAGGGGTGGCTACGAGCAGTACTTC	CATSGPNRGGYEQYF	few	TRBV15	TRBJ2-7	TRBD1
TGTGCCAGCAGCCTAGGCCAGGCGGAGACCCAGTACTTC	CASSLGQAETQYF	NA	TRBV6-6	TRBJ2-5	NA
TGTGCCAGCAGTCCGTCCGGGACAGGAGTCGGGGCCCAGTACTTC	CASSPSGTGVGAQYF	NA	TRBV6-5	TRBJ2-5	TRBD1